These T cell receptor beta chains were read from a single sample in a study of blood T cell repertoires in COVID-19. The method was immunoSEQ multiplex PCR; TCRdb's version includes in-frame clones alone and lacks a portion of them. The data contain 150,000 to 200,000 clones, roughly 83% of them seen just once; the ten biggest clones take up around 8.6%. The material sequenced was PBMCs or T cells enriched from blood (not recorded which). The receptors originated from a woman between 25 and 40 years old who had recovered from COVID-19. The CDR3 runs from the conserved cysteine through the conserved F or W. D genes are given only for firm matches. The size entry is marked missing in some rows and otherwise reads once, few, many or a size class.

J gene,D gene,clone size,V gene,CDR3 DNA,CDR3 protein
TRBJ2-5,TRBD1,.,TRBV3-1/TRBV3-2,TGTGCCAGCAGCCTGTTCGCTAGGGACAGGGGTCGGGAGACCCAGTACTTC,CASSLFARDRGRETQYF
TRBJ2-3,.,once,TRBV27,TGTGCCAGCAGTTTCGGGGGCGGGGGAAGGAGTACGCAGTATTTT,CASSFGGGGRSTQYF
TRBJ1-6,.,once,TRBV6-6,TGTGCCAGCAGTTACGTTGGGCAGGCCTATAATTCACCCCTCCACTTT,CASSYVGQAYNSPLHF
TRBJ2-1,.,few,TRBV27,TGTGCCAGCAGGGGCCTTGGGGCTGAGCAGTTCTTC,CASRGLGAEQFF
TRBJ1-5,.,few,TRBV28,TGTGCCAGCAGTTTAGCGGGTGTCGGTGGGCAGCCCCAGCATTTT,CASSLAGVGGQPQHF
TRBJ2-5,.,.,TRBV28,TGTGCCAGCGGAACAGGGCTGGAGACCCAGTACTTC,CASGTGLETQYF
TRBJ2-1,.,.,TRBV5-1,TGCGCCAGCAGCTTGGCCAGTTTTTACAATGAGCAGTTCTTC,CASSLASFYNEQFF
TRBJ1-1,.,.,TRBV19,TGTGCCAGTACCTTAACGGGACTTTACACTGAAGCTTTCTTT,CASTLTGLYTEAFF
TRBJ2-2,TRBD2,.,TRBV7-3,TGTGCCAGCACTATAAGCGGGGCCGGGGAGCTGTTTTTT,CASTISGAGELFF
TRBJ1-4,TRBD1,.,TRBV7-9,TGTGCCAGCAGCCATAGGGACAGGGGTAGGGGTGAAAAACTGTTTTTT,CASSHRDRGRGEKLFF
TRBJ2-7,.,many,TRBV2,TGTGCCAGCACCGTAGCGGATTCCTACGAGCAGTACTTC,CASTVADSYEQYF
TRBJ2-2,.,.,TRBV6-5,TGTGCCAGCAGTTACTCTCCGGGAGACCCCGGGGAGCTGTTTTTT,CASSYSPGDPGELFF
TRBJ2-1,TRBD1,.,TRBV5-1,TGCGCCAGCAGCCTGACAGGGTTCGGAAGGAATGAGCAGTTCTTC,CASSLTGFGRNEQFF
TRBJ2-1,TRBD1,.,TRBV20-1,TGCAGTGCTAGTAAGGGACAGCTGACCTACAATGAGCAGTTCTTC,CSASKGQLTYNEQFF
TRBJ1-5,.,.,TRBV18,TGTGCCAGCACGCGGGGGACAAATCAGCCCCAGCATTTT,CASTRGTNQPQHF
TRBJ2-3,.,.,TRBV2,TGTGCCAGCAGGGGGGGACTCATCACAGATACGCAGTATTTT,CASRGGLITDTQYF
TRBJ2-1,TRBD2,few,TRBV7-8,TGTGCCAGCAGCCTCACTAGCGGGGGATTCTCCTACAATGAGCAGTTCTTC,CASSLTSGGFSYNEQFF
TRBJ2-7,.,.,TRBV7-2,TGTGCCAGCAGCTCCGGAGTAGGCTACGAGCAGTACTTC,CASSSGVGYEQYF
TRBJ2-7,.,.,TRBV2,TGTGCCAGCAGTGAAGCGGCAATTAGGGGATCCTACGAGCAGTACTTC,CASSEAAIRGSYEQYF
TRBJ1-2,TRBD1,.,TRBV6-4,TGTGCCAGCAGGCCGGACTTGAGCACTCCGGACAGGCAAAAGGGAGGCTACACCTTC,CASRPDLSTPDRQKGGYTF
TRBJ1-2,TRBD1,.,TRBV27,TGTGCCAGCAGTTTATCGAGCTCTACAGGGGGCGCGGTAGGCTACACCTTC,CASSLSSSTGGAVGYTF
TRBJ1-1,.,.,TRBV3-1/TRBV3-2,TGTGCCAGCAGCCGAGGAAACACTGAAGCTTTCTTT,CASSRGNTEAFF
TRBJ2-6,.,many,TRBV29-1,TGCAGCGCGGGGAGCCCCGGGGCCAACGTCCTGACTTTC,CSAGSPGANVLTF
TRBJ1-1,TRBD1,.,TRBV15,TGTGCCACCAGCAACCCGTACCCCCGGACAGGATTAAACACTGAAGCTTTCTTT,CATSNPYPRTGLNTEAFF
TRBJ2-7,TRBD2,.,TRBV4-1,TGCGCCAGCAGCCAAGAACCCCTCGGGGGGGCCTACGAGCAGTACTTC,CASSQEPLGGAYEQYF
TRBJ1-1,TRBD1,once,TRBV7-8,TGTGCCAGCAGCCCCCGACAGGGGGCGCGGACTGAAGCTTTCTTT,CASSPRQGARTEAFF
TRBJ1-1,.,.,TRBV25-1,TGTGCCAGCAGTGCGTTGGGACAGAACACTGAAGCTTTCTTT,CASSALGQNTEAFF
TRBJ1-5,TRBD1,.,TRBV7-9,TGTGCCAGCAGCTTAGGGACAGGTTTTATGGGTAGCAATCAGCCCCAGCATTTT,CASSLGTGFMGSNQPQHF
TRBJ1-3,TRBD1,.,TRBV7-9,TGTGCCAGCAGCGCAGACAGGGTGGGAAACACCATATATTTT,CASSADRVGNTIYF
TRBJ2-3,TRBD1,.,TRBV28,TGTGCCAGCGCCTCGGGACAGTTAGATACGCAGTATTTT,CASASGQLDTQYF
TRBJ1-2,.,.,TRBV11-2,TGTGCCAGCCAAAGAGGCGGCTACACCTTC,CASQRGGYTF
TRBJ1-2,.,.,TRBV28,TGTGCCAGCAGTTTAACAGGCAACTATGGCTACACCTTC,CASSLTGNYGYTF
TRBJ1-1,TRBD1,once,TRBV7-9,TGTGCCAGCAGCATCCGGACAGGGATAATGAACACTGAAGCTTTCTTT,CASSIRTGIMNTEAFF
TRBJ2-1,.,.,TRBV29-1,TGCAGCGTAGGGCTGGGGGAGGGGGGCAATGAGCAGTTCTTC,CSVGLGEGGNEQFF
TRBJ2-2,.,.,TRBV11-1,TGTGCCAGCAGCTCCAGCAGGGTGTATTCCGGGGAGCTGTTTTTT,CASSSSRVYSGELFF
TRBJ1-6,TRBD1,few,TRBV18,TGTGCCAGCTCACCAAGGACAGGGGATAATTCACCCCTCCACTTT,CASSPRTGDNSPLHF
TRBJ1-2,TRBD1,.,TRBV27,TGTGCCAGCAGTTTATCAGGGGGCGGGCGTGGCTACACCTTC,CASSLSGGGRGYTF
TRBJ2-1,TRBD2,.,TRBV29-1,TGCAGCGCCCTGCTGACTAGCCATGAGCAGTTCTTC,CSALLTSHEQFF
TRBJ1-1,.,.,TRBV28,TGTGCCAGCAGTCCGGACCCCAGGGTCACTGAAGCTTTCTTT,CASSPDPRVTEAFF
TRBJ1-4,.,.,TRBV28,TGTGCCAGCCGCCGGTTTGGCCCCCAGCAAGGGAGTGGGGAAAAACTGTTTTTT,CASRRFGPQQGSGEKLFF
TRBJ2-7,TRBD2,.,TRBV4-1,TGCGCCAGCAGCCTCCGGACTAGCGGCTACGAGCAGTACTTC,CASSLRTSGYEQYF
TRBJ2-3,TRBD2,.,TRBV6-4,TGTGCCAGCAGTCCCGGGACTAGCGGGGCAGATACGCAGTATTTT,CASSPGTSGADTQYF